Listed here is a single TCR beta chain. The sample comes from a study of blood T cell repertoires in COVID-19. Study in general: Researchers got acute and convalescent COVID-19 samples from the United States, Italy and Spain.

Seattle's cohort entered during active infection and was followed longitudinally. V was pared by 6 bases and J by 1 base, with 7 bases of the junction left unmatched. This CDR3 contains 15 residues. Germline CDR1 MDHEN, CDR2 SYDVKM. The data were produced by immunoSEQ multiplex PCR, yet TCRdb's version contains in-frame clones alone and is incomplete. The sample consists of about 170,000 clones, over 80% of them appearing once. The sequenced sample was peripheral blood. This chain joins TRBV28 and TRBJ2-7, with 9 bases lining up with TRBD1. The receptor's source is an elderly woman with COVID-19, enrolled during active disease. The CDR3 reads CASRFPGQGSYEQYF. CDR3 nucleotides: TGTGCCAGCAGATTCCCGGGACAGGGATCCTACGAGCAGTACTTC.